This passage covers 15 T cell receptor beta chains from one sample sequenced in a study of T cell responses to AZD1222 COVID-19 vaccine. Method: immunoSEQ multiplex PCR; TCRdb's copy keeps in-frame clones and lacks some. The table lists some 170,000 clones, roughly 92% of them singletons. The starting material was peripheral blood, obtained 28 days after the second AZD1222 dose. All receptors come from an adult who received the AZD1222 COVID-19 vaccine.

V usage is TRBV24-1 and J usage is TRBJ2-2; TRBD2 matches at 7 bases. CDR3 length equals 16 residues. In germline, CDR1 is KGHDR, CDR2 SFDVKD. J gave up 1 base and V 2 bases, and 3 bases lay outside the gene matches. The DNA of the CDR3 is TGTGCCACCAGTGATTGGGAGGGGCTGAACACCGGGGAGCTGTTTTTT. Its translation is CATSDWEGLNTGELFF.

This sequence joins TRBV4-3 and TRBJ1-1, with TRBD1 identical over 8 bases. Germline CDR1 and CDR2: LGHNA and YSLEER. V was clipped by 4 bases and J by 0 bases; unmatched bases: 10. This CDR3 region has 17 residues. This chain's CDR3 is CASSPRTGSSLNTEAFF. In nucleotides, the CDR3 is TGCGCCAGCAGCCCGCGGACAGGGTCATCTCTGAACACTGAAGCTTTCTTT.

The chain uses TRBV20-1 and TRBJ1-5; D is unclear. V lost 3 bases and J lost 2, with 8 bases in between. The CDR3 contains 13 residues. Germline-derived CDR1 and CDR2 are DFQATT and SNEGSKA (reference sequence). The CDR3 reads CSASGWGNQPQHF. CDR3 in DNA: TGCAGTGCTAGTGGCTGGGGCAATCAGCCCCAGCATTTT.

This sequence joins TRBV7-9 and TRBJ1-1; D might be TRBD1 (5 bases). V was clipped by 3 bases and J by 3 bases, with 11 bases between them. This CDR3 has 14 amino acids. CDR1 and CDR2 (germline): SEHNR, FQNEAQ (reference sequence). The CDR3 here is CASSLLQGDTEAFF. The CDR3 DNA reads as TGTGCCAGCAGCTTGCTTCAGGGAGACACTGAAGCTTTCTTT.

This clone was seen many times. The genes are TRBV30 and TRBJ1-6; D unresolved. Trimming shortened V by 7 bases and J by 0 bases, and 10 bases separated the two germline ends. Germline CDR1 is GTSNPN and CDR2 is SVGIG (reference sequence). The CDR3 is made up of 14 amino acids. As DNA, the CDR3 is TGTGCCTCCGGACGGAGCTCCTATAATTCACCCCTCCACTTT. This encodes CASGRSSYNSPLHF.

This chain joins TRBV6-4 and TRBJ1-6; TRBD1 aligns across 12 bases. The germline CDR1 and CDR2 sequences are MRHNA and SNTAGT. V gave up 5 bases and J gave up 7 bases; unmatched junction bases: 3. The CDR3 is 15 residues long. In nucleotides, the CDR3 is TGTGCCAGCAGTCCCGGGACAGGGGGCAATTCACCCCTCCACTTT. Translation gives CASSPGTGGNSPLHF.

The gene calls are TRBV5-1 and TRBJ1-1, with a weak D call TRBD1 (5 bases). Germline CDR1 is SGHRS and CDR2 is YFSETQ. This CDR3 has 13 residues. With 3 bases removed from V and 4 bases from J, the gap between germline ends came to 10 bases. The CDR3 region has the DNA TGCGCCAGCAGCTCGTTTGGGGGCACTGAAGCTTTCTTT. Translating gives CASSSFGGTEAFF.

This sequence joins TRBV11-2 and TRBJ1-2; no definite D call. Between the trimmed V and J ends, which lost 1 base and 8 bases, there was a span of 17 bases. This CDR3 contains 15 residues. Germline V CDR1 and CDR2: SGHAT, FQNNGV. CDR3 sequence (DNA): TGTGCCAGCAGCTTAGTCGCCAGCCCGCGCAGAGGCTACACCTTC. Translation gives CASSLVASPRRGYTF.

The chain couples TRBV4-3 to TRBJ2-7, with D possibly being TRBD2 (5 bases). The CDR3 has 14 amino acids. Germline lookup yields CDR1 LGHNA and CDR2 YSLEER. V gave up 2 bases and J gave up 7 bases, with 15 bases separating them. CDR3 bases: TGCGCCAGCAGCCAATCCTCGTCAGGACTGGAGCAGTACTTC. As protein: CASSQSSSGLEQYF.

The J gene is TRBJ1-1, the V gene TRBV9; 9 nucleotides match TRBD1. CDR3 size: 15 residues. Germline CDR1 reads SGDLS; CDR2 reads YYNGEE. J was trimmed by 1 base and V by 6 bases; bases with no gene match: 7. The chain's CDR3 is CASTKLGQGNTEAFF. The CDR3 bases are TGTGCCAGCACCAAACTGGGACAGGGGAACACTGAAGCTTTCTTT. The whole variable domain, remainder taken from reference TRBV9 and TRBJ1-1, is DSGVTQTPKHLITATGQRVTLRCSPRSGDLSVYWYQQSLDQGLQFLIQYYNGEERAKGNILERFSAQQFPDLHSELNLSSLELGDSALYFCASTKLGQGNTEAFFGQGTRLTVV.

The CDR3 reads CASSEVQGNTEAFF. In DNA form, the CDR3 reads TGTGCCAGCAGTGAAGTACAGGGGAACACTGAAGCTTTCTTT. The chain joins TRBV6-1 to TRBJ1-1, with a weak D call TRBD1 (6 bases). Germline V gene lookup returns CDR1 MNHNS and CDR2 SASEGT. The CDR3 loop spans 14 amino acids. V was trimmed by 1 base and J by 1 base, leaving 7 bases between them.

The V and J genes are TRBV3-1 (or the pseudogene TRBV3-2) and TRBJ2-3, with no clear D. Germline-derived CDR1 and CDR2 are LGHDT and YNNKEL (reference sequence). The CDR3 runs 13 residues. V was pared by 4 bases and J by 0 bases, with 5 bases between. Here the CDR3 DNA reads TGTGCCAGCAGCCTACAGAGCACAGATACGCAGTATTTT. Translating it yields CASSLQSTDTQYF.

The chain recombines TRBV27 with TRBJ2-7, with TRBD2 as a possible D gene (5 bases). The CDR3 is 14 amino acids. Germline CDR1 and CDR2: MNHEY and SMNVEV (reference sequence). Deletions cut 4 bases from V and 2 bases from J, with 12 bases between. This chain's CDR3 is CASSSDGVAYEQYF. The CDR3 nucleotides read TGTGCCAGCAGTTCCGACGGGGTGGCCTACGAGCAGTACTTC.

The chain is built from TRBV30 and TRBJ2-7, with D perhaps given as TRBD1 or TRBD2 (6 bases each). Trimming pared 4 bases from V and 1 base from J, leaving 14 bases between. Germline CDR1 GTSNPN, CDR2 SVGIG (reference sequence). The CDR3 loop spans 14 amino acids. The DNA for the CDR3 is TGTGCCTGGAATGGGGGGACAACATCCTACGAGCAGTACTTC. Its translation: CAWNGGTTSYEQYF. Together with reference TRBV30 and TRBJ2-7, the CDR3 gives the full variable domain: SQTIHQWPATLVQPVGSPLSLECTVEGTSNPNLYWYRQAAGRGLQLLFYSVGIGQISSEVPQNLSASRPQDRQFILSSKKLLLSDSGFYLCAWNGGTTSYEQYFGPGTRLTVT.

DNA for the CDR3: TGTGCCAGCAGCTTGGACAGCGGGAGGAACGAGCAGTACTTC. It translates to CASSLDSGRNEQYF. The V gene is TRBV5-4, the J gene TRBJ2-7; 9 nucleotides agree with TRBD2. The trim removed 0 bases at V and 5 bases at J, leaving 3 bases unmatched. CDR1 SGHNT and CDR2 YYREEE come from the germline V gene (reference sequence). The CDR3 has 14 amino acids.